This T cell receptor (beta chain) was recorded in a study of blood T cell repertoires in COVID-19 (dated by TCRdb to about 2020). For the wider study: Samples covering the acute and convalescent phases of COVID-19 were provided by collaborators in the United States, Italy and Spain. The prospective study material was composed of cDNA or gDNA derived from T cells, B-cell-depleted T cells, or PBMCs. Subjects who had been exposed to COVID-19, were actively infected with it, or had recovered from it provided the deeply sampled blood TCRbeta repertoires that made up the dataset. The repertoires were released in a freely available public database meant as a resource for research on the immune response to SARS-CoV-2. The samples were drawn from two sources: the first 160 participants of the ongoing ImmuneRACE study, and 950 to 1,500 subjects contributed by 6 global collaborators. A de-identified subject ID, COVID-19 status, age in years and sex were almost always included in the sample metadata. Where available, HLA class I and class II types were taken from metadata supplied by the sample provider and were not determined by assay-based typing. What the research found in general, with its limitations: How much clinical and demographic metadata was included differed by source and by participant, and the metadata was provided uncurated.

On this clone itself: No antigen is known for it. The record has no base qualities; no much larger clone is one base away. This sample includes further DNA sequences coding for the same CDR3.

Collaborating institutions collected whole blood in K2EDTA tubes following their own protocols. Collaborator samples were shipped for TCRbeta analysis as frozen whole blood, isolated PBMCs, or DNA extracted from either sample type. TCRbeta CDR3 regions were amplified from genomic DNA by means of the immunoSEQ Assay, a bias-controlled multiplex PCR. The original pipeline was this. Within the assay, amplification of reference gene primers was used to estimate how many nucleated cells each sample contained. To quantify the absolute abundance of each unique TCRbeta CDR3 rearrangement, sequence reads were collapsed and filtered. Productive Simpson clonality was computed per sample as the square root of Simpson's diversity index over productive rearrangements. As stored in TCRdb, this immuneACCESS dataset retains in-frame rearrangements with V and J assigned. A fraction of the clones does not appear; measured against another copy, unresolved V genes explain less than half of the discrepancy, and the remainder lacks a known reason. The V and J calls and the clone size are those of that table, but D and trimming were determined from the DNA. This sample has about 110,000 clones in its table, and approximately 70% of those were observed once. The ten largest clonotypes hold around 8% of the sample.

The V end gives up 1 base and the J end 6 bases, leaving 3 bases in the junction not matched to a gene. Reading the germline V gene (reference sequence) gives CDR1 LGHDT and CDR2 YNNKEL. The cysteine opens and the phenylalanine closes a CDR3 of 15 amino acids. Solely the CDR3 DNA is kept, with 45 bases framed from the first base. Sequenced input: peripheral blood. The chain is assembled from TRBV3-1 (or the pseudogene TRBV3-2) and TRBJ1-6, and 7 junctional nucleotides match TRBD1. This clonotype was obtained from a woman in her sixties with acute or convalescent COVID-19. The nucleotides are TGTGCCAGCAGCCAAGGGACAGGAGTTAATTCACCCCTCCACTTT. Translated, this gives CASSQGTGVNSPLHF.